This TCR beta chain comes out of a study of T cells expressing NK-cell markers. The wider study: The TCR beta repertoires were obtained from sorted CD3+CD56+NKG2C+, CD3+CD56+NKG2C- and CD3+CD56-NKG2C+ T cells. Study-level findings and limits: A few donors showed these clonotypes also leading the CD3+CD56-NKG2C+ fraction.

From its re-call of the 5' RACE reads, TCRdb lists each CDR3 protein once, without DNA. Reported are some 460,000 distinct CDR3 sequences; the ten largest clones contain more than 1.4%. Concerning this clonotype itself: The antigen is not known.

Germline-derived CDR1 and CDR2 are MGHRA and YSYEKL. The CDR3 has 16 amino acids. Input material: blood T cells: a sorted CD56 or NKG2C T cell subset, CD4+ or CD8+ T cells, or bulk PBMC T cells (not recorded which). This TCR derives from a woman between 50 and 59 years old in good health. The gene calls are TRBV4-1 and TRBJ2-5; TCRdb returns TRBD2, unconfirmable since there is no DNA. The CDR3 reads CASSQEGIAGTETQYF.